This T cell receptor (beta chain) was observed in a study of cytomegalovirus exposure and HLA in healthy donors. Study context: Unique TCR beta sequences numbering about 100 million came from around 180 million T cells in an earlier analysis. Whole-study findings and limits: Previous analysis showed most TCR beta V segments were productive about 90% or about 30% of the time. As a later analysis showed, a missense DCLRE1C variant was linked to trimming of TCR beta V- and J-genes.

This clone occurred a few times. Its antigen is undetermined. Donors were ostensibly healthy at sampling, although undocumented immune exposures were probable. The study ran its PCR with 60 Vbeta and 13 Jbeta primers. Repertoires were generated with immunoSEQ multiplex PCR, while TCRdb's copy carries only in-frame clones and drops some. This sample carries under 100,000 clones, more than 65% of them seen once, and the ten largest clones take approximately 8.4%. What was sequenced was PBMCs. The receptor comes from a human donor in good health.

CDR3 region: CASSLALLPRGSYEQYF. The CDR3 nucleotides are TGTGCCAGCAGCTTAGCGTTACTACCCAGGGGCTCCTACGAGCAGTACTTC. The V and J genes are TRBV7-9 and TRBJ2-7; tentatively, D is TRBD1 (6 bases). Trimming left V 0 bases short and J 0 bases short, with 15 bases between. The CDR3 is 17 amino acids. Germline CDR1 is SEHNR and CDR2 is FQNEAQ (reference sequence).